This T cell receptor (beta chain) was sequenced in a study of blood T cell repertoires in COVID-19. Study at large: Acute-phase and convalescent COVID-19 samples originated in the United States, Italy and Spain.

Points on this clone: The sample holds other DNA sequences that translate to the same CDR3.

Methods used by the authors: Amplifying reference gene primers gave estimates of nucleated cell counts. TCRdb's copy holds only in-frame clones and misses some; the assay was immunoSEQ multiplex PCR. V, J and clone size were drawn from that table, and D and trimming were deduced from the DNA. The sample records about 140,000 clones, 88% being singletons. Germline CDR1 reads MDHEN; CDR2 reads SYDVKM. This CDR3 has 15 amino acids. Unmatched junction bases numbered 8, after V lost 3 bases and J lost 4 bases. The sequence was collected from a man aged 45-60 years with active or convalescent COVID-19. The J gene is TRBJ2-5, the V gene TRBV28, with 7 bases that match TRBD2. The sequenced sample consisted of peripheral blood. The CDR3 protein is CASSLPGTGGETQYF. The CDR3 bases are TGTGCCAGCAGTTTGCCCGGGACGGGGGGAGAGACCCAGTACTTC.